This entry lists 29 T cell receptor beta chains sequenced from one sample in a study of Ad26.COV2.S vaccination and SARS-CoV-2 variants (dated by TCRdb to about 2021). The treatment or condition tag for this specimen amounts to: roughly 19 received Ad26.COV2.S at low or high dose, single or two shots; about 5 received placebo; per-sample allocation not given. For vaccine and placebo recipients, repertoires were sequenced using samples collected on day 63 after the first injection. Library preparation used the immunoSEQ multiplex PCR assay. As stored in TCRdb, this immuneACCESS dataset retains in-frame rearrangements with V and J assigned. A fraction of the clones does not appear; measured against another copy, unresolved V genes explain less than half of the discrepancy, and the remainder lacks a known reason. Recorded for this sample are about 480,000 clones; roughly nine tenths of them occurred a single time. Of the sample, about 13% is held by the ten largest clones.

The sample consisted of peripheral blood, taken in a trial of Ad26.COV2.S vaccine versus placebo. The receptors derive from a person aged 18-65 years who received the Ad26.COV2.S COVID-19 vaccine or a placebo.

The sample holds a few counts of this clone. The chain couples TRBV6-5 to TRBJ1-5, with D hard to call. Germline V gene sequence: CDR1 MNHEY, CDR2 SVGAGI. The CDR3 contains 13 residues. The V end lost 6 bases, the J end lost 9 bases, and 15 bases lay between the germline ends. Here the CDR3 DNA reads TGTGCCAGCAGAAACGCCGCGACCTCGCCCCAGCATTTT. Translation gives CASRNAATSPQHF.

The chain employs TRBV6-5 and TRBJ1-1, with 7 bases matching TRBD1. The CDR3 length is 13 residues. Germline-derived CDR1 and CDR2 are MNHEY and SVGAGI. J lost 0 bases, V lost 9 bases, and 4 bases had no gene match. The chain's CDR3 is CASSTGMNTEAFF. CDR3 nucleotide sequence: TGTGCCAGTTCGACAGGGATGAACACTGAAGCTTTCTTT.

The chain couples TRBV7-2 to TRBJ2-1, with D maybe TRBD1 (5 bases). The CDR3 runs to 16 residues. The V end lost 6 bases, the J end lost 4 bases, and 19 bases lay between the germline ends. Germline V gene sequence: CDR1 SGHTA, CDR2 FQGNSA. CDR3 protein: CASSSVGAGPYNEQFF. CDR3 nucleotides: TGTGCCAGCAGTTCAGTTGGGGCAGGGCCGTACAATGAGCAGTTCTTC. Full variable domain (outside the CDR3, taken from reference TRBV7-2 and TRBJ2-1): GAGVSQSPSNKVTEKGKDVELRCDPISGHTALYWYRQSLGQGLEFLIYFQGNSAPDKSGLPSDRFSAERTGGSVSTLTIQRTQQEDSAVYLCASSSVGAGPYNEQFFGPGTRLTVL.

The rearrangement joins TRBV18 to TRBJ1-1, with 7 bases lining up with TRBD1. CDR3 length: 14 amino acids. J lost 3 bases, V lost 2 bases, and 3 bases had no gene match. Germline-derived CDR1 and CDR2 are KGHSH and LQKENI. The CDR3 is CASSPITGDTEAFF. The CDR3, as DNA: TGTGCCAGCTCACCAATCACAGGGGACACTGAAGCTTTCTTT. Supplemented by reference TRBV18 and TRBJ1-1, the full variable domain reads NAGVMQNPRHLVRRRGQEARLRCSPMKGHSHVYWYRQLPEEGLKFMVYLQKENIIDESGMPKERFSAEFPKEGPSILRIQQVVRGDSAAYFCASSPITGDTEAFFGQGTRLTVV.

This clone appeared once. This chain links TRBV5-1 with TRBJ2-5; TRBD2 matches at 12 bases. Germline trimming cut 0 bases from V and 5 bases from J; bases unmatched to any gene: 8. Germline values: CDR1 SGHRS, CDR2 YFSETQ. The CDR3 is made up of 17 amino acids. The CDR3 nucleotides read TGCGCCAGCAGCTTGGGACTAGCGGGAGCTCGGGGGGAGACCCAGTACTTC. This codes for CASSLGLAGARGETQYF. Full variable domain (remainder filled in from reference TRBV5-1 and TRBJ2-5): KAGVTQTPRYLIKTRGQQVTLSCSPISGHRSVSWYQQTPGQGLQFLFEYFSETQRNKGNFPGRFSGRQFSNSRSEMNVSTLELGDSALYLCASSLGLAGARGETQYFGPGTRLLVL.

The chain has TRBV5-4 and TRBJ2-2; tentative D call: TRBD1 (5 bases). Germline V gene lookup returns CDR1 SGHNT and CDR2 YYREEE (reference sequence). This CDR3 has 15 amino acids. V shed 4 bases and J shed 5 bases, with 15 bases lying between them. CDR3 region: CASSPQGARTGELFF. The CDR3 bases are TGTGCCAGCAGCCCGCAGGGTGCCAGGACCGGGGAGCTGTTTTTT.

The V and J genes are TRBV11-2 and TRBJ2-7, with TRBD1 identical over 7 bases. The CDR3 loop spans 16 amino acids. Germline V gives CDR1 SGHAT, CDR2 FQNNGV. Germline trimming cut 4 bases from V and 9 bases from J; bases unmatched to any gene: 18. The DNA of the CDR3 is TGTGCCAGCAGCTGGGGACAGCTAAACAGGGGTGGCTGGCAGTACTTC. As protein: CASSWGQLNRGGWQYF.

This sequence joins TRBV25-1 and TRBJ2-1; perhaps TRBD2 as D (6 bases). Deletions cut 0 bases from V and 12 bases from J, with 12 bases between. CDR3 length: 13 residues. Germline CDR1 is MGHDK and CDR2 is SYGVNS. This chain's CDR3 is CASSEYGRRGQFF. CDR3 bases: TGTGCCAGCAGTGAATATGGCCGGCGGGGGCAGTTCTTC.

The chain uses TRBV7-3 and TRBJ1-1, with 9 bases identical to TRBD1. CDR1 and CDR2 (germline): SGHTA, FQGTGA. The CDR3 totals 13 residues. With V trimmed by 5 bases and J by 8 bases, 6 bases remained unmatched. The chain's CDR3 is CASSRTGTGEAFF. For the CDR3, the DNA is TGTGCCAGCAGCCGAACCGGGACAGGGGAAGCTTTCTTT.

In DNA, the CDR3 is TGTGCCAGCAGCTTAACTCGAAATGAGCAGTTCTTC. As protein: CASSLTRNEQFF. This rearrangement joins TRBV7-8 to TRBJ2-1; no firm D call. V dropped 2 bases and J dropped 7 bases, with 6 bases sitting between them. The germline V gene has CDR1 SGHVS and CDR2 FQNEAQ. This CDR3 contains 12 residues.

The chain couples TRBV30 to TRBJ1-2; D possibly corresponds to TRBD1 (5 bases). The CDR3 length is 14 residues. From germline, CDR1 is GTSNPN and CDR2 SVGIG (reference sequence). The germline V and J ends were trimmed by 1 base and 7 bases, with 16 bases remaining between them. The CDR3 reads CAWSANPGGFGYTF. The CDR3 DNA sequence: TGTGCCTGGAGTGCCAACCCCGGGGGGTTTGGCTACACCTTC.

The rearrangement uses TRBV30 and TRBJ1-4; 9 bases match TRBD1. Germline loops: CDR1 GTSNPN, CDR2 SVGIG (reference sequence). The CDR3 is made up of 15 amino acids. V shed 1 base and J 4 bases; nucleotides not matched to a gene: 4. This CDR3 reads CAWSGGQGFNEKLFF. CDR3 bases: TGTGCCTGGAGTGGCGGACAGGGGTTTAATGAAAAACTGTTTTTT. The full variable domain, with the rest looked up from reference TRBV30 and TRBJ1-4, is SQTIHQWPATLVQPVGSPLSLECTVEGTSNPNLYWYRQAAGRGLQLLFYSVGIGQISSEVPQNLSASRPQDRQFILSSKKLLLSDSGFYLCAWSGGQGFNEKLFFGSGTQLSVL.

The rearrangement uses TRBV7-9 and TRBJ2-1, with D tentatively TRBD1 or TRBD2 (5 bases each). The germline V and J ends were trimmed by 5 bases and 7 bases, with 21 bases remaining between them. This CDR3 is 16 amino acids long. Per germline, CDR1 SEHNR and CDR2 FQNEAQ (reference sequence). The CDR3 loop is CASSPGTSTFLNEQFF. CDR3 nucleotides: TGTGCCAGCAGCCCCGGGACCAGTACTTTTTTGAATGAGCAGTTCTTC.

The V and J genes are TRBV7-3 and TRBJ1-6; D is unresolved. CDR1 and CDR2 from the germline V gene are SGHTA and FQGTGA. The ends were cut back, 0 bases at V and 5 bases at J, with 8 bases in the middle. The CDR3 runs to 15 residues. The CDR3 DNA is TGTGCCAGCAGCTTAACCCCAGACCATAATTCACCCCTCCACTTT. It codes for CASSLTPDHNSPLHF.

In its sample, this clone was seen a few times. The chain carries TRBV7-9 and TRBJ1-5, with D tentatively TRBD1 (5 bases). This CDR3 is 13 amino acids long. From germline, CDR1 is SEHNR and CDR2 FQNEAQ (reference sequence). Trimming pared 4 bases from V and 5 bases from J, leaving 9 bases between. The CDR3 here is CASSWDGDQPQHF. DNA of the CDR3: TGTGCCAGCAGCTGGGACGGCGATCAGCCCCAGCATTTT.

J is TRBJ2-7 and V is TRBV3-1 (or the pseudogene TRBV3-2); unclear D gene. V lost 4 bases, J lost 2 bases, and 12 bases lay in between. This CDR3 comprises 14 residues. Germline V gives CDR1 LGHDT, CDR2 YNNKEL (reference sequence). Written as DNA, the CDR3 is TGTGCCAGCAGCCCCCTGAGAGGAACCTACGAGCAGTACTTC. Amino acids: CASSPLRGTYEQYF.

This chain connects TRBV7-2 to TRBJ2-3; D gene ambiguous. This CDR3 has 14 residues. V was clipped by 1 base and J by 5 bases, with 10 bases between them. Germline V gives CDR1 SGHTA, CDR2 FQGNSA. The CDR3 sequence is CASSLGRPIDTQYF. Written as DNA, the CDR3 is TGTGCCAGCAGCTTAGGCCGGCCGATAGATACGCAGTATTTT.

The chain is built from TRBV6-2 or TRBV6-3 and TRBJ1-2, with D uncertain. The CDR3 is 13 amino acids. Looked up from germline, CDR1 is MNHEY and CDR2 is SVGEGT. V lost 2 bases and J 14 bases, leaving 18 bases between the germline ends. The CDR3, as DNA: TGTGCCAGCAGTTACGCTGCATACTATGGTGGGACCTTC. Protein: CASSYAAYYGGTF.

The rearrangement links TRBV7-3 to TRBJ2-1; no clear D gene. Germline loops: CDR1 SGHTA, CDR2 FQGTGA. This CDR3 has 13 residues. V lost 1 base and J lost 10, with 11 bases in between. The CDR3 DNA sequence: TGTGCCAGCAGCTTAAACGTGGGAATAGAGCAGTTCTTC. Its translation: CASSLNVGIEQFF.

This chain joins TRBV5-4 and TRBJ1-2, with D perhaps matching TRBD1 (5 bases). Trimming cost V 6 bases and J 2 bases, with 20 bases left between them. CDR1 and CDR2 (germline): SGHNT, YYREEE (reference sequence). This CDR3 comprises 16 residues. The CDR3, as DNA: TGTGCCAGCAACCAGGCGGGACCCCGACAAAACTATGGCTACACCTTC. Amino acid sequence: CASNQAGPRQNYGYTF.

The rearrangement joins TRBV9 to TRBJ2-7, with 7 positions matching TRBD2. With 3 bases clipped from V and 2 bases from J, the junction kept 8 bases outside the gene matches. CDR3 length: 15 residues. Per the germline V gene, CDR1 is SGDLS and CDR2 is YYNGEE. As DNA, the CDR3 is TGTGCCAGCAGCGGTACCCCTGGGACTACCTACGAGCAGTACTTC. Translating gives CASSGTPGTTYEQYF.

V and J are TRBV6-2 or TRBV6-3 and TRBJ2-7; possible D gene TRBD1, 5 bases. The CDR3 is made up of 13 amino acids. V dropped 5 bases and J dropped 2 bases, with 10 bases sitting between them. CDR1 is MNHEY and CDR2 is SVGEGT in the germline V gene. The DNA for the CDR3 is TGTGCCAGCAGTAACCTGACAGCCTACGAGCAGTACTTC. Translation: CASSNLTAYEQYF.

The genes are TRBV27 and TRBJ2-7; a possible D gene is TRBD1 (5 bases). V lost 2 bases, J lost 2 bases, and 10 bases lay in between. CDR3 size: 14 residues. Germline V gene lookup returns CDR1 MNHEY and CDR2 SMNVEV (reference sequence). This chain's CDR3 is CASSLKGRAYEQYF. The CDR3 bases are TGTGCCAGCAGTTTAAAGGGCAGGGCCTACGAGCAGTACTTC.

This clone was detected once. The DNA of the CDR3 is TGTGCCTGGAGTCCTTGGGGGGACGGCCGCAATCAGCCCCAGCATTTT. Its protein product is CAWSPWGDGRNQPQHF. The rearrangement links TRBV30 to TRBJ1-5; D is possibly TRBD1 (5 bases). The CDR3 is 16 residues long. Between the trimmed V and J ends, which lost 2 bases and 2 bases, there was a span of 16 bases. The germline V gene encodes CDR1 GTSNPN and CDR2 SVGIG (reference sequence).

The V and J genes are TRBV6-6 and TRBJ1-2; no reliable D call. The CDR3 totals 12 residues. Germline CDR1 reads MNHNY; CDR2 reads SVGAGI (reference sequence). Trimming cost V 7 bases and J 8 bases, with 14 bases left between them. CDR3 DNA sequence: TGTGCCAGCACCCCTGGGGTTTTGGGCTACACCTTC. It codes for CASTPGVLGYTF.

This sequence joins TRBV10-3 and TRBJ1-5; D is unresolved. The germline V gene encodes CDR1 ENHRY and CDR2 SYGVKD. This CDR3 contains 13 residues. The V and J ends lost 4 bases and 5 bases respectively, with 9 bases between them. The CDR3, as DNA: TGTGCCATCAGTGGACTCCCGGATCAGCCCCAGCATTTT. Residues: CAISGLPDQPQHF.

The V gene is TRBV7-9, the J gene TRBJ2-7, with D tentatively TRBD1 (6 bases). CDR3 length: 13 amino acids. Germline CDR1 SEHNR, CDR2 FQNEAQ (reference sequence). The germline V and J ends were trimmed by 4 bases and 3 bases, with 10 bases remaining between them. The chain's CDR3 is CASSYTGNYEQYF. The CDR3 DNA is TGTGCCAGCAGCTATACAGGGAACTACGAGCAGTACTTC.

This clone appeared once. The chain recombines TRBV27 with TRBJ2-4; 8 nucleotides align to TRBD2. The CDR3 runs to 19 residues. Germline values: CDR1 MNHEY, CDR2 SMNVEV (reference sequence). Trimming took 4 bases from V and 0 from J; bases not matched to a gene: 14. CDR3 coding DNA: TGTGCCAGCAGTTCCACGACTAGCGAGACCTTATTAGCCAAAAACATTCAGTACTTC. It specifies CASSSTTSETLLAKNIQYF.

CDR3 bases: TGTGCCATCTCGGGACAGAAGAACACTGAAGCTTTCTTT. Its protein product is CAISGQKNTEAFF. V and J are TRBV10-3 and TRBJ1-1; 7 bases fit TRBD1. Per germline, CDR1 ENHRY and CDR2 SYGVKD. The CDR3 length is 13 residues. The V segment lost 8 bases and the J segment 1 base; nucleotides outside the gene matches: 4.